This is a list of T cell receptor beta chains from one sample in a study of blood T cell repertoires in COVID-19. Generated by immunoSEQ multiplex PCR, the TCRdb table keeps only in-frame clones and is missing some. The sample lists roughly 74,000 clones; about 88% were seen once. Sequencing input: peripheral blood. The receptors derive from a man in his 70s with active or convalescent COVID-19. The CDR3 runs from the conserved cysteine through the conserved F or W. D genes are given only for firm matches. Clone size is not always given. Where it is, it says once, few, many or a class for expanded clones.

>.|TRBV28|TRBJ1-5|.
CASSFSEVENNQPQHF
TGTGCCAGCAGTTTCTCGGAGGTGGAAAACAATCAGCCCCAGCATTTT
>.|TRBV14|TRBJ2-3|.
CASSQDLATDTQYF
TGTGCCAGCAGCCAAGATTTAGCCACAGATACGCAGTATTTT
>.|TRBV3-1/TRBV3-2|TRBJ2-1|TRBD1
CASSRRGQGTYNEQFF
TGTGCCAGCAGCCGGAGAGGACAGGGGACCTACAATGAGCAGTTCTTC
>few|TRBV5-1|TRBJ2-2|.
CASSLRQTGELFF
TGCGCCAGCAGCTTGAGACAGACCGGGGAGCTGTTTTTT
>.|TRBV29-1|TRBJ1-4|TRBD1
CSARGQRREKLFF
TGCAGCGCCCGGGGACAGAGGCGCGAAAAACTGTTTTTT
>.|TRBV29-1|TRBJ2-1|TRBD2
CSVSEIAGGNEQFF
TGCAGCGTTAGCGAAATAGCGGGGGGGAATGAGCAGTTCTTC
>.|TRBV18|TRBJ2-7|TRBD2
CASSPPVSGMLEQYF
TGTGCCAGCTCACCACCAGTAAGCGGGATGCTCGAGCAGTACTTC
>.|TRBV5-1|TRBJ2-5|TRBD1
CASSLEAGGLETQYF
TGCGCCAGCAGCTTGGAGGCAGGGGGCCTGGAGACCCAGTACTTC
>.|TRBV5-1|TRBJ1-1|.
CASSLALDREAFF
TGCGCCAGCAGCTTGGCCCTGGACAGAGAAGCTTTCTTT
>.|TRBV6-1|TRBJ2-5|.
CASSENGAKSQETQYF
TGTGCCAGCAGTGAGAATGGGGCTAAGAGCCAAGAGACCCAGTACTTC
>.|TRBV5-1|TRBJ1-4|TRBD1
CASRPDREGEKLFF
TGCGCCAGCAGGCCGGACAGGGAGGGCGAAAAACTGTTTTTT
>.|TRBV6-2/TRBV6-3|TRBJ2-6|.
CASSYGRLSGANVLTF
TGTGCCAGCAGTTACGGCAGACTCTCTGGGGCCAACGTCCTGACTTTC
>.|TRBV27|TRBJ1-5|TRBD1
CASSSGQVNQPQHF
TGTGCCAGCAGTTCGGGACAGGTCAATCAGCCCCAGCATTTT
>.|TRBV3-1/TRBV3-2|TRBJ2-5|.
CASSQSSVGLGGQETQYF
TGTGCCAGCAGCCAGAGTTCGGTAGGACTAGGGGGGCAAGAGACCCAGTACTTC
>.|TRBV12-3/TRBV12-4|TRBJ1-5|TRBD1
CASSRTGDQPQHF
TGTGCCAGCAGCCGAACAGGGGATCAGCCCCAGCATTTT
>.|TRBV29-1|TRBJ1-2|TRBD1
CSVVGQGYGYTF
TGCAGCGTTGTAGGACAGGGTTATGGCTACACCTTC
>.|TRBV28|TRBJ1-1|TRBD1
CASSTPGQGVWAFF
TGTGCCAGCAGTACACCGGGACAGGGGGTGTGGGCTTTCTTT
>.|TRBV5-1|TRBJ2-7|TRBD1
CASSPGTGNYEQYF
TGCGCCAGCAGCCCCGGGACAGGGAACTACGAGCAGTACTTC
>.|TRBV27|TRBJ2-7|TRBD1
CASSLKDRSYEQYF
TGTGCCAGCAGTTTAAAGGACAGGTCCTACGAGCAGTACTTC
>.|TRBV5-8|TRBJ1-2|.
CASSWSQGEGYTF
TGTGCCAGCAGCTGGTCACAAGGGGAAGGCTACACCTTC
>.|TRBV19|TRBJ1-1|.
CASSHPGGGTEAFF
TGTGCCAGTAGTCATCCCGGGGGAGGGACTGAAGCTTTCTTT
>.|TRBV10-2|TRBJ1-5|.
CASSEGPGNQPQHF
TGCGCCAGCAGTGAGGGGCCAGGTAATCAGCCCCAGCATTTT
>.|TRBV29-1|TRBJ2-5|.
CSVGRGALQETQYF
TGCAGCGTTGGCAGGGGCGCCCTCCAAGAGACCCAGTACTTC
>.|TRBV7-9|TRBJ2-5|.
CASSLGVETQYF
TGTGCCAGCAGCTTAGGAGTCGAGACCCAGTACTTC
>few|TRBV5-1|TRBJ2-2|TRBD2
CASSPGGQRPRELFF
TGCGCCAGCAGCCCGGGAGGGCAGCGGCCGAGGGAGCTGTTTTTT
>.|TRBV6-1|TRBJ1-5|.
CASSDGGALSAQHF
TGTGCCAGCAGTGATGGGGGGGCCCTGTCGGCCCAGCATTTT
>.|TRBV11-2|TRBJ1-2|.
CASSYPRGNYGYTF
TGTGCCAGCAGCTACCCTCGGGGAAACTATGGCTACACCTTC
>.|TRBV5-1|TRBJ2-5|.
CASSLLLALGETQYF
TGCGCCAGCAGCTTGCTACTAGCCCTTGGGGAGACCCAGTACTTC
>.|TRBV5-4|TRBJ2-4|.
CASSLFEGGLKNIQYF
TGTGCCAGCAGCTTGTTTGAGGGAGGACTTAAAAACATTCAGTACTTC
>.|TRBV10-1|TRBJ1-5|TRBD1
CASTKGDRADQPQHF
TGCGCCAGCACTAAAGGGGACAGGGCCGATCAGCCCCAGCATTTT
>.|TRBV12-5|TRBJ1-1|TRBD1
CASGPYRGSTNTEAFF
TGTGCTAGTGGTCCCTACAGGGGGTCAACCAACACTGAAGCTTTCTTT
>once|TRBV5-1|TRBJ1-4|.
CASSLGLAGGWTNEKLFF
TGCGCCAGCAGCTTGGGACTAGCGGGAGGTTGGACTAATGAAAAACTGTTTTTT
>.|TRBV5-1|TRBJ1-6|TRBD1
CASSFGTGVYNSPLHF
TGCGCCAGCAGCTTCGGGACAGGGGTGTATAATTCACCCCTCCACTTT
>.|TRBV21-1|TRBJ2-7|.
CASSKGYRGPYEQYF
TGTGCCAGCAGCAAGGGATACAGGGGACCCTACGAGCAGTACTTC
>.|TRBV19|TRBJ1-2|TRBD1
CASSERDRGGYTF
TGTGCCAGTAGTGAACGGGACAGGGGTGGCTACACCTTC
>.|TRBV11-2|TRBJ2-2|.
CASSLAGVGELFF
TGTGCCAGCAGCTTAGCAGGGGTCGGGGAGCTGTTTTTT
>.|TRBV19|TRBJ1-2|.
CASIPNVRHHYGYTF
TGTGCCAGTATCCCTAACGTGAGACACCACTATGGCTACACCTTC
>.|TRBV28|TRBJ1-5|.
CASSRDTGRNQPQHF
TGTGCCAGCAGTCGGGACACCGGCCGGAATCAGCCCCAGCATTTT
>.|TRBV9|TRBJ2-7|TRBD2
CASSGLAASEQYF
TGTGCCAGCAGCGGACTAGCCGCGAGCGAGCAGTACTTC
>.|TRBV5-4|TRBJ1-2|TRBD1
CASSTGQGVEGYTF
TGTGCCAGCAGCACCGGACAGGGGGTAGAAGGCTACACCTTC
>.|TRBV6-5|TRBJ2-1|.
CASSRDNEQFF
TGTGCCAGCAGTCGGGACAATGAGCAGTTCTTC
>.|TRBV9|TRBJ1-2|.
CASSVGGAEGYTF
TGTGCCAGCAGCGTAGGGGGCGCAGAGGGCTACACCTTC
>.|TRBV5-1|TRBJ1-1|.
CASSLGLGTEAFF
TGCGCCAGCAGCTTGGGGCTAGGCACTGAAGCTTTCTTT
>few|TRBV6-1|TRBJ1-2|.
CASSEVGANYGYTF
TGTGCCAGCAGTGAAGTAGGGGCTAACTATGGCTACACCTTC
>.|TRBV3-1/TRBV3-2|TRBJ1-6|TRBD1
CASSPSPQGGSYNSPLHF
TGTGCCAGCAGCCCATCCCCTCAGGGGGGCTCCTATAATTCACCCCTCCACTTT
>few|TRBV5-1|TRBJ2-7|TRBD1
CASSLKGTGYEQYF
TGCGCCAGCAGCTTGAAAGGGACAGGGTACGAGCAGTACTTC
>.|TRBV23-1|TRBJ2-5|TRBD2
CASSHRTSGEETQYF
TGCGCCAGCAGTCACCGGACTAGCGGAGAAGAGACCCAGTACTTC
>once|TRBV6-5|TRBJ1-2|TRBD1
CASRRTGAFGYTF
TGTGCCAGCAGACGGACAGGGGCGTTTGGCTACACCTTC
>.|TRBV6-1|TRBJ2-1|.
CASSERGGLRQFF
TGTGCCAGCAGTGAACGTGGGGGACTCCGGCAGTTCTTC
>.|TRBV19|TRBJ1-5|.
CASRRQDFQPQHF
TGTGCCAGTCGACGCCAGGATTTTCAGCCCCAGCATTTT
>.|TRBV7-9|TRBJ2-7|TRBD1
CASSNRDRGLYEQYF
TGTGCCAGCAGCAACCGGGACAGGGGGCTCTACGAGCAGTACTTC
>.|TRBV3-1/TRBV3-2|TRBJ2-5|TRBD1
CASSQEGGQPTQYF
TGTGCCAGCAGCCAAGAAGGGGGCCAACCAACCCAGTACTTC
>.|TRBV7-8|TRBJ1-2|.
CASSPREGLAGYTF
TGTGCCAGCAGCCCCCGAGAGGGACTGGCTGGCTACACCTTC
>.|TRBV19|TRBJ1-6|TRBD1
CASSARGRGSPLHF
TGTGCCAGTAGTGCCAGGGGGCGAGGTTCACCCCTCCACTTT
>.|TRBV18|TRBJ2-2|TRBD1
CASSPGQGFAAGELFF
TGTGCCAGCTCACCGGGACAGGGTTTTGCAGCCGGGGAGCTGTTTTTT